The next 17 T cell receptor beta chains were all read from a single sample in a study of T cell responses to AZD1222 COVID-19 vaccine. Here immunoSEQ multiplex PCR was the method, and the copy in TCRdb shows in-frame clones only, minus some. This sample has 250,000 to 300,000 clones, with 90% to 95% found just once. The sequencing used peripheral blood, collected 28 days after the second AZD1222 dose. These TCRs come from an adult who received the AZD1222 COVID-19 vaccine.

V usage is TRBV5-1 and J usage is TRBJ1-1; D is undetermined. Germline loops: CDR1 SGHRS, CDR2 YFSETQ. CDR3 length: 13 amino acids. Trimming shortened V by 0 bases and J by 11 bases, and 14 bases separated the two germline ends. The CDR3 DNA is TGCGCCAGCAGCTTGGGTACCAACCAGCCGGCTTTCTTT. It is translated as CASSLGTNQPAFF.

This chain connects TRBV5-1 to TRBJ1-6; 12 bases match TRBD1. The trim removed 4 bases at V and 10 bases at J, leaving 6 bases unmatched. Germline lookup yields CDR1 SGHRS and CDR2 YFSETQ. The CDR3 contains 15 residues. The CDR3 sequence: CASSGGQGATSPLHF. The DNA for the CDR3 is TGCGCCAGCAGCGGGGGACAGGGGGCTACATCACCCCTCCACTTT.

The V gene is TRBV11-2, the J gene TRBJ2-7, with TRBD2 identical over 11 bases. Per the germline V gene, CDR1 is SGHAT and CDR2 is FQNNGV. V lost 1 base, J lost 2 bases, and 7 bases stayed unmatched. This CDR3 is built from 17 residues. CDR3 amino acids: CASSLVYTSGGPYEQYF. In DNA form, the CDR3 reads TGTGCCAGCAGCTTAGTCTATACTAGCGGGGGCCCCTACGAGCAGTACTTC. Together with reference TRBV11-2 and TRBJ2-7, the CDR3 gives the full variable domain: EAGVAQSPRYKIIEKRQSVAFWCNPISGHATLYWYQQILGQGPKLLIQFQNNGVVDDSQLPKDRFSAERLKGVDSTLKIQPAKLEDSAVYLCASSLVYTSGGPYEQYFGPGTRLTVT.

The rearrangement uses TRBV25-1 and TRBJ2-7; 7 bases align to TRBD1. The V gene end was trimmed by 7 bases and the J gene end by 4 bases; junction bases not matched to a gene: 7. Germline V gives CDR1 MGHDK, CDR2 SYGVNS. This CDR3 region has 13 residues. CDR3 in DNA: TGTGCCAGCACAGCAACAGGGGCTTACGAGCAGTACTTC. This encodes CASTATGAYEQYF.

V and J are TRBV4-2 and TRBJ1-6; D uncertain. The CDR3 is 15 amino acids. V was shortened by 7 bases and J by 5 bases, with 15 bases between the two germline ends. CDR1 is LGHNA and CDR2 is YNFKEQ in the germline V gene. The CDR3 loop reads CASKKQLYDNSPLHF. The CDR3 bases are TGTGCCAGCAAGAAGCAACTCTACGATAATTCACCCCTCCACTTT.

The gene calls are TRBV6-5 and TRBJ1-5; D remains unclear. Trimming stripped 10 bases from V and 2 bases from J, with 12 bases between. The CDR3 runs 13 residues. In germline, CDR1 is MNHEY, CDR2 SVGAGI. The chain's CDR3 is CATKGSGNQPQHF. The CDR3 bases are TGTGCCACCAAGGGCAGCGGCAATCAGCCCCAGCATTTT.

The chain links TRBV19 to TRBJ1-2; D is perhaps TRBD1 (5 bases). The CDR3 spans 13 residues. CDR1 and CDR2 (germline): LNHDA, SQIVND (reference sequence). V lost 2 bases to trimming and J lost 5 bases, with 9 bases between them. This chain's CDR3 is CASSINGGYGYTF. CDR3 sequence (DNA): TGTGCCAGTAGTATAAACGGGGGATATGGCTACACCTTC.

The V and J genes are TRBV19 and TRBJ1-5; no clear D. Germline V CDR1 and CDR2: LNHDA, SQIVND (reference sequence). V was pared by 0 bases and J by 7 bases, with 7 bases between. The CDR3 length is 13 residues. CDR3 in amino acids: CASSIEGGQPQHF. The CDR3 DNA reads TGTGCCAGTAGTATAGAGGGAGGGCAGCCCCAGCATTTT.

This clone was observed once. The rearrangement joins TRBV6-1 to TRBJ1-1, with D unresolved. The V gene's germline CDR1 is MNHNS and CDR2 SASEGT. V was pared by 2 bases and J by 1 base, with 14 bases between. The CDR3 runs to 16 residues. This chain's CDR3 is CASSEIWVDQNTEAFF. CDR3 coding DNA: TGTGCCAGCAGTGAAATTTGGGTGGACCAGAACACTGAAGCTTTCTTT.

The gene calls are TRBV12-3 or TRBV12-4 and TRBJ2-2; TRBD1 might be the D (5 bases). The CDR3 contains 13 residues. V gave up 11 bases and J gave up 1 base, with 11 bases separating them. The CDR3 spells CAGHTRNTGELFF. The CDR3 region has the DNA TGTGCCGGACATACAAGGAACACCGGGGAGCTGTTTTTT.

The chain couples TRBV7-9 to TRBJ1-2, with 10 bases fitting TRBD1. The CDR3 sequence is 16 residues long. Unmatched junction bases numbered 12, after V lost 5 bases and J lost 6 bases. The germline V gene encodes CDR1 SEHNR and CDR2 FQNEAQ (reference sequence). The CDR3 sequence: CASSPNRDRGGDGYTF. CDR3 sequence (DNA): TGTGCCAGCAGCCCCAACCGGGACAGGGGAGGGGATGGCTACACCTTC. Combining the CDR3 with reference TRBV7-9 and TRBJ1-2 gives the whole variable domain DTGVSQNPRHKITKRGQNVTFRCDPISEHNRLYWYRQTLGQGPEFLTYFQNEAQLEKSRLLSDRFSAERPKGSFSTLEIQRTEQGDSAMYLCASSPNRDRGGDGYTFGSGTRLTVV.

The chain recombines TRBV7-9 with TRBJ1-4; D is undetermined. The CDR3 contains 14 residues. Germline CDR1 is SEHNR and CDR2 is FQNEAQ (reference sequence). Trimming stripped 5 bases from V and 5 bases from J, with 12 bases between. CDR3 nucleotides: TGTGCCAGCAGCCTTGACGGAACGAATGAAAAACTGTTTTTT. This translates into CASSLDGTNEKLFF.

The rearrangement uses TRBV29-1 and TRBJ2-4; D is possibly TRBD1 (7 bases). Germline V gives CDR1 SQVTM, CDR2 ANQGSEA. Between the trimmed V and J ends, which lost 7 bases and 0 bases, there was a span of 19 bases. The CDR3 sequence is 16 residues long. The chain's CDR3 is CSACRGTDQAKNIQYF. The CDR3 bases are TGCAGCGCCTGTCGCGGGACAGACCAAGCCAAAAACATTCAGTACTTC.

The V and J genes are TRBV7-9 and TRBJ1-4; TRBD1 is a possible D gene (6 bases). There are 14 residues in the CDR3. Germline V gene sequence: CDR1 SEHNR, CDR2 FQNEAQ (reference sequence). V was clipped by 10 bases and J by 6 bases, with 18 bases between them. The CDR3 reads CAISLGQPYEKLFF. DNA for the CDR3: TGTGCCATCTCCCTCGGACAGCCCTATGAAAAACTGTTTTTT.

This rearrangement joins TRBV6-2 or TRBV6-3 to TRBJ1-2, with TRBD1 as a possible D gene (5 bases). The ends were cut back, 6 bases at V and 9 bases at J, with 29 bases in the middle. Per the germline V gene, CDR1 is MNHEY and CDR2 is SVGEGT. CDR3 length: 17 residues. The DNA for the CDR3 is TGTGCCAGCAGCTCGAACCCAACGGGACGGCAGAAGGGAAGCTACACCTTC. This sequence encodes CASSSNPTGRQKGSYTF.

This chain links TRBV9 with TRBJ2-3, with a tentative D call TRBD2 (6 bases). V lost 5 bases and J 0 bases, leaving 13 bases between the germline ends. Germline CDR1 and CDR2: SGDLS and YYNGEE. The CDR3 totals 15 residues. The CDR3 loop reads CASSPFGGSTDTQYF. CDR3 DNA: TGTGCCAGCAGTCCTTTCGGGGGTAGCACAGATACGCAGTATTTT.

The V and J genes are TRBV12-3 or TRBV12-4 and TRBJ2-7; TRBD1 is a possible D gene (5 bases). CDR3 length: 13 amino acids. Trimming took off 4 bases at V and 2 bases at J, with 9 bases between the two ends. As DNA, the CDR3 is TGTGCCAGCAGTTCGGACACAACCTACGAGCAGTACTTC. It specifies CASSSDTTYEQYF.